A selection of T cell receptor beta chains follows, all from one sample in a study of vaccination effects on CD4 cells after COVID-19. TCRdb keeps only in-frame clones here, not all; method: immunoSEQ multiplex PCR. The sample has over 65,000 clones, around 77% seen once. The antigens for these receptors are not known. The sequences come from CD4+ T cells from PBMCs cultured without peptide, collected before COVID-19 vaccination. These receptors all come from a human donor who received a COVID-19 vaccine. Both conserved end residues are part of each CDR3. D genes are given only for firm matches. Only some rows state a clone size, as once, few, many or a class for expanded clones.

size | J | V | D | CDR3 | DNA
few | TRBJ2-2 | TRBV24-1 | . | CATSDPRSTGELFF | TGTGCCACCAGTGATCCGAGGAGTACCGGGGAGCTGTTTTTT
. | TRBJ2-1 | TRBV6-4 | . | CASSDSGAGAENEQFF | TGTGCCAGCAGTGACTCGGGGGCGGGGGCCGAGAATGAGCAGTTCTTC
. | TRBJ1-3 | TRBV9 | TRBD1 | CASSVGGTGAGNTIYF | TGTGCCAGCAGCGTAGGAGGGACAGGGGCTGGAAACACCATATATTTT
. | TRBJ2-5 | TRBV6-1 | . | CASSERRSGPQETQYF | TGTGCCAGCAGTGAAAGACGATCCGGGCCGCAAGAGACCCAGTACTTC
. | TRBJ1-6 | TRBV11-2 | TRBD1 | CASSLEPRGSSYNSPLHF | TGTGCCAGCAGCTTAGAACCCAGGGGGAGCTCCTATAATTCACCCCTCCACTTT
. | TRBJ2-1 | TRBV18 | . | CASSPLSDPQFF | TGTGCCAGCTCACCACTGAGTGACCCGCAGTTCTTC
. | TRBJ2-3 | TRBV5-1 | TRBD2 | CASSLGGSGDTDTQYF | TGCGCCAGCAGCTTGGGAGGCAGCGGGGACACAGATACGCAGTATTTT
. | TRBJ1-2 | TRBV18 | . | CASSPRTGNYGYTF | TGTGCCAGCTCACCACGGACGGGAAACTATGGCTACACCTTC
. | TRBJ1-2 | TRBV5-8 | TRBD1 | CASSRYLAGGDYGYTF | TGTGCCAGCAGCAGGTACCTTGCAGGGGGCGACTATGGCTACACCTTC
. | TRBJ1-5 | TRBV6-2/TRBV6-3 | . | CASSYTPRTGYSNQPQHF | TGTGCCAGCAGTTACACACCACGGACGGGGTATAGCAATCAGCCCCAGCATTTT
. | TRBJ2-1 | TRBV9 | . | CADGPGGPGNEQFF | TGTGCCGACGGGCCCGGGGGGCCTGGCAATGAGCAGTTCTTC
few | TRBJ2-3 | TRBV7-9 | . | CASSPVEGPTDTQYF | TGTGCCAGCAGCCCCGTTGAAGGGCCCACAGATACGCAGTATTTT
few | TRBJ1-5 | TRBV10-3 | . | CAISEFGSNQPQHF | TGTGCCATCAGTGAGTTTGGCAGTAATCAGCCCCAGCATTTT
. | TRBJ1-3 | TRBV7-7 | . | CASSLDRGNTIYF | TGTGCCAGCAGCTTGGACCGGGGAAACACCATATATTTT
. | TRBJ1-4 | TRBV6-1 | TRBD1 | CASRERGPATNEKLFF | TGTGCCAGCAGAGAAAGGGGGCCCGCAACTAATGAAAAACTGTTTTTT
. | TRBJ2-3 | TRBV6-5 | TRBD2 | CASSSSGGGTDTQYF | TGTGCCAGCAGTTCCAGCGGGGGCGGCACAGATACGCAGTATTTT
. | TRBJ2-5 | TRBV5-1 | TRBD2 | CASGSSGGVQETQYF | TGCGCCAGCGGGTCTAGCGGGGGGGTCCAAGAGACCCAGTACTTC
. | TRBJ1-4 | TRBV9 | . | CASSVGSPGEKLFF | TGTGCCAGCAGCGTAGGGTCGCCAGGTGAAAAACTGTTTTTT
. | TRBJ2-5 | TRBV25-1 | TRBD2 | CASSESLAGAETQYF | TGTGCCAGCAGTGAATCCCTAGCGGGGGCGGAGACCCAGTACTTC
. | TRBJ2-5 | TRBV11-2 | TRBD2 | CASSGTYSGDQETQYF | TGTGCCAGCAGCGGAACATACAGCGGGGACCAAGAGACCCAGTACTTC
few | TRBJ1-6 | TRBV6-6 | . | CASIQGLNSPLHF | TGTGCCAGCATCCAGGGTTTAAATTCACCCCTCCACTTT
. | TRBJ2-3 | TRBV12-3/TRBV12-4 | . | CASSFWDTQYF | TGTGCCAGCAGTTTCTGGGATACGCAGTATTTT
. | TRBJ2-3 | TRBV10-3 | TRBD1 | CAIRGQGVTTDTQYF | TGTGCCATCCGGGGACAGGGTGTCACAACAGATACGCAGTATTTT
. | TRBJ1-6 | TRBV9 | . | CASSVADGRSPLHF | TGTGCCAGCAGCGTAGCGGATGGGCGCTCACCCCTCCACTTT
. | TRBJ2-5 | TRBV18 | . | CASSPRRTETQYF | TGTGCCAGCTCACCACGGCGGACAGAGACCCAGTACTTC
. | TRBJ2-5 | TRBV18 | TRBD1 | CASSPLRQGRRETQYF | TGTGCCAGCTCACCACTGCGACAGGGTCGGCGAGAGACCCAGTACTTC
. | TRBJ2-3 | TRBV7-2 | TRBD2 | CASSAPGLAGGRDTQYF | TGTGCCAGCAGCGCGCCGGGACTAGCGGGGGGGCGGGATACGCAGTATTTT
. | TRBJ2-5 | TRBV9 | . | CASSDQALSGETQYF | TGTGCCAGTTCTGATCAAGCTCTATCGGGGGAGACCCAGTACTTC
few | TRBJ1-4 | TRBV5-1 | . | CASSLRPTAGGEKLFF | TGCGCCAGCAGCTTGAGACCGACAGCCGGTGGCGAAAAACTGTTTTTT
. | TRBJ1-1 | TRBV7-3 | TRBD1 | CASSLQTGDTEAFF | TGTGCCAGCAGCTTACAAACAGGGGACACTGAAGCTTTCTTT
. | TRBJ2-1 | TRBV27 | TRBD1 | CASSSDRLINEQFF | TGTGCCAGCAGTTCGGACAGGTTAATCAATGAGCAGTTCTTC
few | TRBJ2-2 | TRBV11-3 | . | CASSPKDDPRDSTGELFF | TGTGCCAGCAGCCCCAAGGACGACCCAAGGGACTCAACCGGGGAGCTGTTTTTT